This TCR beta chain was sequenced for a study of blood T cell repertoires in COVID-19. Study summary: Sources were T cells, B-cell-depleted T cells, or PBMCs; the material itself was cDNA or gDNA.

V trimming: 7 bases; J trimming: 2 bases; junction bases outside the gene matches: 13. From germline, CDR1 is LNHDA and CDR2 SQIVND (reference sequence). The CDR3 spans 16 residues. This clone was observed once. Data came from immunoSEQ multiplex PCR; TCRdb stores just in-frame clones and leaves some out. Of some 130,000 clones listed, 70% to 85% are singletons. This TCR came from a man aged 55 to 70 who had recovered from COVID-19. The V call is TRBV19, the J call TRBJ1-2, with 7 positions matching TRBD1. The material sequenced was peripheral blood. For the CDR3, the DNA is TGTGCCAGTACCCCTCATCAGGGACAGACCAACTATGGCTACACCTTC. Translated, it gives CASTPHQGQTNYGYTF.